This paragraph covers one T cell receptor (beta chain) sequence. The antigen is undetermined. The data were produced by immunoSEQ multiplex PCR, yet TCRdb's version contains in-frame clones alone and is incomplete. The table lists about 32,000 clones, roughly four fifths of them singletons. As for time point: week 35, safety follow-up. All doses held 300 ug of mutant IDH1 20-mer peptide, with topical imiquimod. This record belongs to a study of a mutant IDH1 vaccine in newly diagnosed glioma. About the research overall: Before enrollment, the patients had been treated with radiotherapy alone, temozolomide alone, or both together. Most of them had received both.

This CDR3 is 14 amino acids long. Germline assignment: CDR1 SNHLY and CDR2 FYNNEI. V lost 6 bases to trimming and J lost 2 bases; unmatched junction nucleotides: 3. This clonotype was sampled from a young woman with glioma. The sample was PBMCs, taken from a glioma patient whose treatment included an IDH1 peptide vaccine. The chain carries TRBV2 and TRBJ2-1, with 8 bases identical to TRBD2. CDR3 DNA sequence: TGTGCCAGCAGGGGCGGGGGGCCCTACAATGAGCAGTTCTTC. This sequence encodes CASRGGGPYNEQFF.